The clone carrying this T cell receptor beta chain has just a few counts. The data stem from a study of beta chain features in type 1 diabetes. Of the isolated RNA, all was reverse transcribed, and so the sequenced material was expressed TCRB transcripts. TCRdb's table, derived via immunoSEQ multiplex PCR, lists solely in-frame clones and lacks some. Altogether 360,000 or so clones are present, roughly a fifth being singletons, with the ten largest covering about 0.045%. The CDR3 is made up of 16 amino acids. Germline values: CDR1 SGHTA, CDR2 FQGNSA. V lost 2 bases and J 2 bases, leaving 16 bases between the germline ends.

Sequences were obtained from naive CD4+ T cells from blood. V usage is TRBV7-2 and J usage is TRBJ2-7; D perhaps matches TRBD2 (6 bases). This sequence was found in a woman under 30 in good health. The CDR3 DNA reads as TGTGCCAGCAGCTTAACGTTGGGCGGGACTCCCTACGAGCAGTACTTC. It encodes CASSLTLGGTPYEQYF. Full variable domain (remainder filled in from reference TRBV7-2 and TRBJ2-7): GAGVSQSPSNKVTEKGKDVELRCDPISGHTALYWYRQSLGQGLEFLIYFQGNSAPDKSGLPSDRFSAERTGGSVSTLTIQRTQQEDSAVYLCASSLTLGGTPYEQYFGPGTRLTVT.